These 29 T cell receptor beta chains originate from one sample sequenced in a study of siplizumab effects on memory and regulatory T cells. Method: immunoSEQ multiplex PCR; TCRdb's copy keeps in-frame clones and lacks some. The sample comprises about 87,000 clones, around 94% of which are singletons, and 0.3% rests with the top ten. Sequenced: non-Treg CD4+ T cells sorted from blood. The receptors were sampled from a human donor in good health.

DNA of the CDR3: TGTGCCAGCAGTTACTCGGCAGGGAGGGAGCAGTACTTC. Translated: CASSYSAGREQYF. The V gene is TRBV6-5, the J gene TRBJ2-7; a weak D match, TRBD2 (6 bases). The germline V gene has CDR1 MNHEY and CDR2 SVGAGI. The CDR3 runs to 13 residues. V lost 0 bases and J 7 bases, leaving 10 bases between the germline ends.

The chain is built from TRBV6-6 and TRBJ2-5; 8 bases line up with TRBD1. CDR3 length equals 14 residues. Looked up from germline, CDR1 is MNHNY and CDR2 is SVGAGI (reference sequence). Losses at the gene ends were 6 bases for V and 1 base for J; bases not matched to a gene: 4. The CDR3 region has the DNA TGTGCCAGCAGCGCCGGGACAGGCCAAGAGACCCAGTACTTC. Translation: CASSAGTGQETQYF.

At least ten counts were recorded for this clone. The chain joins TRBV9 to TRBJ1-1; no clear D. CDR1 is SGDLS, CDR2 YYNGEE, per germline. V was cut by 0 bases and J by 4 bases, with 10 bases left in between. The CDR3 totals 14 residues. In DNA, the CDR3 is TGTGCCAGCAGCGTAGGGCCCACGAGCACTGAAGCTTTCTTT. Translated, it gives CASSVGPTSTEAFF.

The rearrangement joins TRBV28 to TRBJ2-5, with a possible D match to TRBD1 (6 bases). CDR1 and CDR2 from the germline V gene are MDHEN and SYDVKM. V was clipped by 5 bases and J by 0 bases, with 10 bases between them. This CDR3 has 14 residues. This CDR3 reads CASSPTGYQETQYF. CDR3 nucleotides: TGTGCCAGCAGTCCGACAGGCTACCAAGAGACCCAGTACTTC.

The rearrangement joins TRBV25-1 to TRBJ2-1; 13 positions match TRBD2. In germline, CDR1 is MGHDK, CDR2 SYGVNS. There are 14 residues in the CDR3. V lost 6 bases, J lost 9 bases, and 5 bases stayed unmatched. Here the CDR3 DNA reads TGTGCCAGCAGGGGGACTAGCGGGGCCGGTGAGCAGTTCTTC. Its protein product is CASRGTSGAGEQFF. The full variable domain, its missing parts supplied by reference TRBV25-1 and TRBJ2-1, is EADIYQTPRYLVIGTGKKITLECSQTMGHDKMYWYQQDPGMELHLIHYSYGVNSTEKGDLSSESTVSRIRTEHFPLTLESARPSHTSQYLCASRGTSGAGEQFFGPGTRLTVL.

V gene TRBV15 combines with J gene TRBJ2-7; perhaps TRBD2 as D (6 bases). The CDR3 totals 12 residues. The V gene lost 11 bases and the J gene lost 6 bases, with 17 bases spanning the gap. From germline, CDR1 is LNHNV and CDR2 YYDKDF (reference sequence). The DNA for the CDR3 is TGTGCCGTGGGACGGTACGGGAGCGAGCAGTACTTC. It translates to CAVGRYGSEQYF.

This rearrangement joins TRBV9 to TRBJ1-1; 7 bases match TRBD1. The CDR3 is 13 amino acids. The V and J ends lost 3 bases and 4 bases, in that order; junction bases with no gene match: 3. The germline V gene has CDR1 SGDLS and CDR2 YYNGEE. CDR3 DNA sequence: TGTGCCAGCAGCGGAGGGACAGTCACTGAAGCTTTCTTT. Protein: CASSGGTVTEAFF.

This clone was seen just once. In DNA form, the CDR3 reads TGTGCCAGCAGCGTAGTGCCAGGGTACGAGCAGTACTTC. Protein: CASSVVPGYEQYF. The V and J genes are TRBV9 and TRBJ2-7, with D possibly TRBD1 on 5 matching bases. CDR1 SGDLS and CDR2 YYNGEE come from the germline V gene. This CDR3 is 13 amino acids long. V shed 0 bases and J shed 4 bases, with 8 bases lying between them.

J is TRBJ2-5 and V is TRBV5-1, with 9 positions matching TRBD2. Germline V gene data show CDR1 as SGHRS and CDR2 as YFSETQ. V gave up 4 bases and J gave up 4 bases; unmatched junction bases: 8. This CDR3 region has 15 residues. In DNA form, the CDR3 reads TGCGCCAGCAGCCGCTCGGGACTAGCAGGAGAGACCCAGTACTTC. Translating gives CASSRSGLAGETQYF.

The rearrangement links TRBV27 to TRBJ1-2, with D tentatively TRBD1 (6 bases). There are 16 residues in the CDR3. Germline CDR1 is MNHEY and CDR2 is SMNVEV (reference sequence). With 4 bases removed from V and 3 bases from J, the gap between germline ends came to 18 bases. The CDR3 nucleotides are TGTGCCAGCAGTTACGGGCTAGGGGGAGGTGACTATGGCTACACCTTC. Residues: CASSYGLGGGDYGYTF.

The genes are TRBV27 and TRBJ1-1; D call uncertain. CDR1 and CDR2 from the germline V gene are MNHEY and SMNVEV (reference sequence). V was pared by 6 bases and J by 7 bases, with 15 bases between. This CDR3 is 13 amino acids long. The CDR3 loop is CASRPARLNEAFF. The CDR3 bases are TGTGCCAGCAGGCCCGCCAGACTTAATGAAGCTTTCTTT.

The chain couples TRBV6-1 to TRBJ1-1; D is unresolved. The CDR3 contains 14 residues. Trimming took 1 base from V and 1 from J, leaving 7 bases between them. Looked up from germline, CDR1 is MNHNS and CDR2 is SASEGT. CDR3 nucleotides: TGTGCCAGCAGTGAAGGAGGGAAGAACACTGAAGCTTTCTTT. Translated, it gives CASSEGGKNTEAFF.

This clone was counted between two and nine times. The chain combines TRBV9 with TRBJ2-1; TRBD2 aligns across 14 bases. Germline V gene sequence: CDR1 SGDLS, CDR2 YYNGEE. The CDR3 runs to 15 residues. V trimming: 7 bases; J trimming: 9 bases; junction bases outside the gene matches: 9. This CDR3 reads CASSPGLAGVGEQFF. In DNA, the CDR3 is TGTGCCAGCTCCCCGGGACTAGCGGGAGTTGGTGAGCAGTTCTTC.

The V and J genes are TRBV6-5 and TRBJ2-5; D remains ambiguous. Germline V CDR1 and CDR2: MNHEY, SVGAGI. This CDR3 contains 13 residues. Trimming left V 6 bases short and J 6 bases short, with 14 bases between. This chain's CDR3 is CASRPPGSQTQYF. CDR3 in DNA: TGTGCCAGCAGGCCTCCGGGTTCCCAGACCCAGTACTTC.

The genes are TRBV28 and TRBJ1-5; maybe TRBD1 (6 bases). CDR1 is MDHEN and CDR2 is SYDVKM in the germline V gene. V shed 3 bases and J shed 6 bases, with 18 bases lying between them. The CDR3 extends over 16 amino acids. CDR3 residues: CASSFSGRGGGQPQHF. The DNA for the CDR3 is TGTGCCAGCAGTTTTTCCGGCAGGGGAGGAGGTCAGCCCCAGCATTTT.

The V and J genes are TRBV7-2 and TRBJ2-1, with 8 bases identical to TRBD2. Per the germline V gene, CDR1 is SGHTA and CDR2 is FQGNSA. CDR3 size: 14 residues. V dropped 3 bases and J dropped 9; count of bases not matched to a gene: 7. CDR3 sequence (DNA): TGTGCCAGCAGCTTGGGACTAGTCATTGCTGAGCAGTTCTTC. Translated, it gives CASSLGLVIAEQFF.

J is TRBJ1-5 and V is TRBV10-1; D is perhaps TRBD1 (5 bases). This CDR3 comprises 13 residues. Per the germline V gene, CDR1 is WNHNN and CDR2 is SYGVQD (reference sequence). Trimming removed 2 bases at V and 10 bases at J, with 12 bases between. The CDR3: CASSEAGPRPQHF. CDR3 DNA: TGCGCCAGCAGTGAGGCAGGGCCCCGCCCCCAGCATTTT.

Note on this clone: Other DNA sequences of this sample code for an identical CDR3. The V and J genes are TRBV20-1 and TRBJ2-3; D call uncertain. V lost 2 bases, J lost 2 bases, and 2 bases lay in between. CDR3 length: 11 residues. Germline V gene sequence: CDR1 DFQATT, CDR2 SNEGSKA (reference sequence). CDR3 sequence (DNA): TGCAGTGCTAGACTCACAGATACGCAGTATTTT. Translating gives CSARLTDTQYF.

This clone was detected only once. This chain joins TRBV7-2 and TRBJ2-1; 8 bases are shared with TRBD2. This CDR3 is built from 15 residues. Germline V gives CDR1 SGHTA, CDR2 FQGNSA. J lost 4 bases, V lost 1 base, and 3 bases had no gene match. CDR3 residues: CASSLDGRGYNEQFF. In DNA form, the CDR3 reads TGTGCCAGCAGCTTAGACGGGAGGGGGTACAATGAGCAGTTCTTC.

V is TRBV2 and J is TRBJ2-2, with D possibly TRBD1 on 6 matching bases. The V end was cut by 2 bases, the J end by 1 base, with 8 bases between. CDR3 size: 15 residues. The germline V gene encodes CDR1 SNHLY and CDR2 FYNNEI. Here the CDR3 DNA reads TGTGCCAGCAGTGAAACCAGGGGGAACACCGGGGAGCTGTTTTTT. Its protein product is CASSETRGNTGELFF.

This chain uses TRBV4-1 with TRBJ1-5; D is unclear. CDR3 length: 17 residues. With 0 bases removed from V and 0 bases from J, the gap between germline ends came to 12 bases. The germline CDR1 and CDR2 sequences are MGHRA and YSYEKL. The DNA for the CDR3 is TGCGCCAGCAGCCAAGATCGGGAACAGTTTAGCAATCAGCCCCAGCATTTT. Protein product: CASSQDREQFSNQPQHF.

This clone appeared once. The genes are TRBV19 and TRBJ1-2; D may be TRBD1 (6 bases). The CDR3 sequence is 13 residues long. Trimming stripped 5 bases from V and 7 bases from J, with 14 bases between. Germline V gene data show CDR1 as LNHDA and CDR2 as SQIVND (reference sequence). CDR3 region: CASSPDRLAGYTF. Here the CDR3 DNA reads TGTGCCAGTAGTCCCGACAGGCTTGCTGGCTACACCTTC.

This chain links TRBV5-1 with TRBJ1-2; D gene ambiguous. Germline lookup yields CDR1 SGHRS and CDR2 YFSETQ. CDR3 length equals 14 residues. The ends were cut back, 3 bases at V and 6 bases at J, with 15 bases in the middle. The CDR3 nucleotides read TGCGCCAGCAGCTATTTATTTGAGGTTGATGGCTACACCTTC. Residues: CASSYLFEVDGYTF.

The rearrangement uses TRBV6-5 and TRBJ1-1; D might be TRBD1 (5 bases). Germline CDR1 reads MNHEY; CDR2 reads SVGAGI. This CDR3 has 16 amino acids. Trimming pared 3 bases from V and 4 bases from J, leaving 18 bases between. CDR3 loop: CASSYTAGRRGTEAFF. The CDR3, as DNA: TGTGCCAGCAGTTATACCGCAGGGAGAAGGGGCACTGAAGCTTTCTTT.

This chain connects TRBV30 to TRBJ1-3; D remains ambiguous. Looked up from germline, CDR1 is GTSNPN and CDR2 is SVGIG (reference sequence). The CDR3 totals 14 residues. V was pared by 4 bases and J by 0 bases, with 10 bases between. This chain's CDR3 is CAWTGGFSGNTIYF. The CDR3 DNA follows: TGTGCCTGGACCGGAGGTTTCTCTGGAAACACCATATATTTT. The whole variable domain, filled in from reference TRBV30 and TRBJ1-3, reads SQTIHQWPATLVQPVGSPLSLECTVEGTSNPNLYWYRQAAGRGLQLLFYSVGIGQISSEVPQNLSASRPQDRQFILSSKKLLLSDSGFYLCAWTGGFSGNTIYFGEGSWLTVV.

This clone was seen a handful of times. The chain recombines TRBV5-6 with TRBJ1-5; D is undetermined. This CDR3 contains 14 residues. The germline gives CDR1 SGHDT, CDR2 YYEEEE. Trimming removed 0 bases from V and 7 bases from J, with 11 bases in between. The CDR3 sequence: CASSLEGLRQPQHF. CDR3 DNA sequence: TGTGCCAGCAGCTTGGAAGGACTCCGACAGCCCCAGCATTTT.

The chain is built from TRBV30 and TRBJ1-1; D remains ambiguous. This CDR3 spans 11 amino acids. Germline CDR1 is GTSNPN and CDR2 is SVGIG (reference sequence). Trimming pared 5 bases from V and 5 bases from J, leaving 9 bases between. The CDR3, as DNA: TGTGCCTGGGGCCGGAGGACTGAAGCTTTCTTT. Its translation: CAWGRRTEAFF.

The genes are TRBV6-1 and TRBJ2-7; 8 bases map to TRBD1. This CDR3 has 17 amino acids. Losses at the gene ends were 4 bases for V and 0 bases for J; bases not matched to a gene: 11. CDR1 and CDR2 from the germline V gene are MNHNS and SASEGT. CDR3 bases: TGTGCCAGCAGTGTAAAGACTACAGGGGGGTTCTCCTACGAGCAGTACTTC. Its translation is CASSVKTTGGFSYEQYF.

This clone appeared a few times. DNA of the CDR3: TGTGCCAGAAGCTTAGGTACCCGGGACAAGCAGTACTTC. Its protein product is CARSLGTRDKQYF. The chain is built from TRBV5-3 and TRBJ2-7; D is possibly TRBD1 (6 bases). TRBV5-3 is assigned to the ORF class and has an uncertain function. Trimming left V 2 bases short and J 8 bases short, with 14 bases between. CDR3 length: 13 residues.